What follows describes a single TCR beta chain. The data stem from a study of blood T cell repertoires in COVID-19. Across the whole study: Sites in the United States, Italy and Spain provided acute and convalescent COVID-19 samples. PBMCs, B-cell-depleted T cells, or T cells were the source of the cDNA or gDNA that made up the material.

How the authors handled the data: Estimation of nucleated cell counts relied on the amplification of reference gene primers. The repertoire was sequenced with immunoSEQ multiplex PCR; TCRdb's copy has only in-frame clones and lacks some. V, J and clone size are taken as reported in that table, and D and trimming were inferred from the DNA itself. The sample consists of roughly 180,000 clones, about four fifths of them appearing once. While infection was still active, Seattle patients were enrolled and then followed longitudinally. Germline V CDR1 and CDR2: SGHNT, YYREEE (reference sequence). Trimming cost V 2 bases and J 5 bases, with 8 bases left between them. The length of the CDR3 is 12 residues.

This TCR was recovered from a woman in her sixties with COVID-19, enrolled during active disease. The V and J genes are TRBV5-4 and TRBJ2-7; D is perhaps TRBD1 (6 bases). The source material was peripheral blood. The CDR3: CASSLQGHEQYV. In DNA, the CDR3 is TGTGCCAGCAGCTTACAGGGTCACGAGCAGTACGTC.